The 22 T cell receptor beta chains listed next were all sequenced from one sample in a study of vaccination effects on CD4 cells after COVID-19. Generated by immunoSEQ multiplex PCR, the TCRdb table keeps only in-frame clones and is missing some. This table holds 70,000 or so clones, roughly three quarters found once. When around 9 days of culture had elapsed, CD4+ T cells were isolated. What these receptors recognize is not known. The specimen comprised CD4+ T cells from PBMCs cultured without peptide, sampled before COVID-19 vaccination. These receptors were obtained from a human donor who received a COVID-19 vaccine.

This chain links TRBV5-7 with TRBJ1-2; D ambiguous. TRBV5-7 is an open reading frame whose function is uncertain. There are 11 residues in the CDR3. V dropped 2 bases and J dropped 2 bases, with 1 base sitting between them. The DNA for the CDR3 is TGTGCCAGCAGCTTCAACTATGGCTACACCTTC. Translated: CASSFNYGYTF.

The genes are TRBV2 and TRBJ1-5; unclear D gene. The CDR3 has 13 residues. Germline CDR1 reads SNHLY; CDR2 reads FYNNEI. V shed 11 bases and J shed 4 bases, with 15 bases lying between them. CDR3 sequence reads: CASTASGNQPQHF. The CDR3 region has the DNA TGTGCCTCGACGGCCAGCGGGAATCAGCCCCAGCATTTT.

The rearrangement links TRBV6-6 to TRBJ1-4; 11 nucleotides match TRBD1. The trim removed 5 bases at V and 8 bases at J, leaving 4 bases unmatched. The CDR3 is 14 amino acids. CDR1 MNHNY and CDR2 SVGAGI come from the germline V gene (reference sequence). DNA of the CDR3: TGTGCCAGCAGTGGGTGGACAGGGGGCGAAAAACTGTTTTTT. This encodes CASSGWTGGEKLFF.

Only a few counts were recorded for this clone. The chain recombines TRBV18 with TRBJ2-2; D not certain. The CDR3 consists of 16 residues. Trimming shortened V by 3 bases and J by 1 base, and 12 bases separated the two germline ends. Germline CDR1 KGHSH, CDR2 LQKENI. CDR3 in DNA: TGTGCCAGCTCACCCCTCCGTTTGCTGAACACCGGGGAGCTGTTTTTT. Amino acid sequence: CASSPLRLLNTGELFF.

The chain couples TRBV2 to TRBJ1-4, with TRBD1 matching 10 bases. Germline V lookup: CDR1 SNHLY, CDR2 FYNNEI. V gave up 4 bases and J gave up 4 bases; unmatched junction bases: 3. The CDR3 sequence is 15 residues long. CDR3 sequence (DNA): TGTGCCAGCAGTGGGGGACAGGGGAATAATGAAAAACTGTTTTTT. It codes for CASSGGQGNNEKLFF.

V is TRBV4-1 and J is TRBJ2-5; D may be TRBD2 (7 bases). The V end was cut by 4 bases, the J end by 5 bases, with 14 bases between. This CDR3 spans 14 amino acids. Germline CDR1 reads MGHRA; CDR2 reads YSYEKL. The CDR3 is CASSLRGGFETQYF. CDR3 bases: TGCGCCAGCAGCCTGAGGGGGGGCTTTGAGACCCAGTACTTC.

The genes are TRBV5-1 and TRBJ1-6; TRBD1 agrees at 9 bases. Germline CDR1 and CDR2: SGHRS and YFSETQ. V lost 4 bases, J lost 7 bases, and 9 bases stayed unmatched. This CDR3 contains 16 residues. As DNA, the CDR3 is TGCGCCAGCAGCATGGGACAGGGTTTCAGAAATTCACCCCTCCACTTT. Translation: CASSMGQGFRNSPLHF. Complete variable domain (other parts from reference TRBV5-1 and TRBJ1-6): KAGVTQTPRYLIKTRGQQVTLSCSPISGHRSVSWYQQTPGQGLQFLFEYFSETQRNKGNFPGRFSGRQFSNSRSEMNVSTLELGDSALYLCASSMGQGFRNSPLHFGNGTRLTVT.

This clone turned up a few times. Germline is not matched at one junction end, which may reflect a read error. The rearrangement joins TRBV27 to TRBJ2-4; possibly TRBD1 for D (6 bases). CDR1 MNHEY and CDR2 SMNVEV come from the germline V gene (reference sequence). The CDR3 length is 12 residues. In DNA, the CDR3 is TGTGCCAGCACCACTCGACAGGACGGTGGAGACTTC. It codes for CASTTRQDGGDF.

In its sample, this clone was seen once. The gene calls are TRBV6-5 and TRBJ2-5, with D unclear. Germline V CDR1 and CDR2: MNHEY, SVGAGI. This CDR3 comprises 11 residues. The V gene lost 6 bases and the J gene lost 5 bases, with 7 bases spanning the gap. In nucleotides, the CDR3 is TGTGCCAGCAGCTTGGGTGAGACCCAGTACTTC. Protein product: CASSLGETQYF.

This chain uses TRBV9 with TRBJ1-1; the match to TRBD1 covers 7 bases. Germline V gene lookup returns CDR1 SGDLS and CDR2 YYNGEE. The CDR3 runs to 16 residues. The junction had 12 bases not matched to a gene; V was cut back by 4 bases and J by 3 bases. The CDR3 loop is CASSPRQGGSDTEAFF. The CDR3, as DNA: TGTGCCAGCAGCCCCCGACAGGGAGGGTCGGACACTGAAGCTTTCTTT.

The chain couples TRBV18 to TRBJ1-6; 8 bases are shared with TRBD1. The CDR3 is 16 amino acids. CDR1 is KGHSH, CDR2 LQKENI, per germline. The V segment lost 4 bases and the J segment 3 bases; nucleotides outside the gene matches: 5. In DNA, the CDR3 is TGTGCCAGCTCACTCCAAACAGGGGGCTATAATTCACCCCTCCACTTT. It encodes CASSLQTGGYNSPLHF.

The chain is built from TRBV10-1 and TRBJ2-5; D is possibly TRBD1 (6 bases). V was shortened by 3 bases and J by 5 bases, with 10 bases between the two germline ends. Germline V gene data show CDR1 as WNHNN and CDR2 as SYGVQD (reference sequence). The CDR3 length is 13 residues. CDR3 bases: TGCGCCAGCAGTGATCGAACAGGGGAGACCCAGTACTTC. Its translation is CASSDRTGETQYF.

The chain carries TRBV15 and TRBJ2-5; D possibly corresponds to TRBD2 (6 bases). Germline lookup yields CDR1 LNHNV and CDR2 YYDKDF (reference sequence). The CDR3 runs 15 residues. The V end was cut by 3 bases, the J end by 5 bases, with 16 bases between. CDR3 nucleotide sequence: TGTGCCACCAGCAGTCTCCCAGGGAGGCGGGAGACCCAGTACTTC. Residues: CATSSLPGRRETQYF.

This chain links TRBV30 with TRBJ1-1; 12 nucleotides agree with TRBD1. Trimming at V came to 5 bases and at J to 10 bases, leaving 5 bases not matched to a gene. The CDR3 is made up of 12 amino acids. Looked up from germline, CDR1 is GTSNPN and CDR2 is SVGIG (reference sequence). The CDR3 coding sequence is TGTGCCTGGGGGGGACAGGGGGCCTCAGCTTTCTTT. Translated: CAWGGQGASAFF.

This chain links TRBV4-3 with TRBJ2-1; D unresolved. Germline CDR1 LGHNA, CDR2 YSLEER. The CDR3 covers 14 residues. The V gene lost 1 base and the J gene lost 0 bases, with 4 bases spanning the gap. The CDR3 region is CASSQVASYNEQFF. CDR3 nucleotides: TGCGCCAGCAGCCAAGTGGCCTCCTACAATGAGCAGTTCTTC.

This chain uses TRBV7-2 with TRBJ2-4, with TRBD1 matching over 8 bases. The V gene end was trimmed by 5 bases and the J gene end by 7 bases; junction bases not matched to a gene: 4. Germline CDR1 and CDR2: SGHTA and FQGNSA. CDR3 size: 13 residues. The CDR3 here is CASSRRQGNIQYF. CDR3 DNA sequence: TGTGCCAGCAGCCGACGACAGGGGAACATTCAGTACTTC.

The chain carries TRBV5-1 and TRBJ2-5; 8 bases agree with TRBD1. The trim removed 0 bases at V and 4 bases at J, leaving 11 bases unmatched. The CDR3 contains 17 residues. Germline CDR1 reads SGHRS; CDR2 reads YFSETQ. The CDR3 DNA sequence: TGCGCCAGCAGCTTGGGGATAATGGACAGGGTAGCAGAGACCCAGTACTTC. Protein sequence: CASSLGIMDRVAETQYF.

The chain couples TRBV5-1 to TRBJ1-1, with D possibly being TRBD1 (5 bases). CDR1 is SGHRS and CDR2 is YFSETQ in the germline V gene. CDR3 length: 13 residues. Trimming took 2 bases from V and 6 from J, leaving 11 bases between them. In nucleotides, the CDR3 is TGCGCCAGCAGCTTAGGGGTGAGTCCTGAAGCTTTCTTT. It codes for CASSLGVSPEAFF.

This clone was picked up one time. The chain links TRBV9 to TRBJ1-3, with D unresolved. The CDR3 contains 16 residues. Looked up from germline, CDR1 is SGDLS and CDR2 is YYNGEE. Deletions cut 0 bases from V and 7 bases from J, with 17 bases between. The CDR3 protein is CASSVDGRLPGNTIYF. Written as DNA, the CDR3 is TGTGCCAGCAGCGTAGATGGTCGACTCCCGGGGAACACCATATATTTT.

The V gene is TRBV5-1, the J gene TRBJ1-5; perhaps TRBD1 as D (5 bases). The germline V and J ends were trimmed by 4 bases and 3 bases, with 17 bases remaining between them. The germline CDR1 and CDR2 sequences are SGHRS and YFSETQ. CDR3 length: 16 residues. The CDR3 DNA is TGCGCCAGCAGCCCGGGGGGGGACGTGACCAATCAGCCCCAGCATTTT. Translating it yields CASSPGGDVTNQPQHF.

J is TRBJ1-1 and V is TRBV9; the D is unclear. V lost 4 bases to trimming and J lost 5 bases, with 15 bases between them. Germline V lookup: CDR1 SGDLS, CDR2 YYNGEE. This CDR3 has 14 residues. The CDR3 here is CASSQHISRTEAFF. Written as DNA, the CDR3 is TGTGCCAGCAGCCAGCACATATCACGGACTGAAGCTTTCTTT.

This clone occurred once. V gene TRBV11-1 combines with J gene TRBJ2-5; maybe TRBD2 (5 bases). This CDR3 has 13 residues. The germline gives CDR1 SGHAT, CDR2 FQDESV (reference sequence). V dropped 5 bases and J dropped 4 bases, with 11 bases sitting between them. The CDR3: CASSRREGETQYF. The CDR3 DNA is TGTGCCAGCAGCCGACGAGAGGGAGAGACCCAGTACTTC.